This is a list of T cell receptor beta chains from one sample in a study of blood T cell repertoires in COVID-19. Here immunoSEQ multiplex PCR was the method, and the copy in TCRdb shows in-frame clones only, minus some. The sample contains roughly 700,000 clones, over 80% of which appear only once. Source material: peripheral blood. The receptors come from a woman aged 18-29 years with acute or convalescent COVID-19. The CDR3 runs from the conserved cysteine through the conserved F or W. D genes are given only for firm matches. Size is omitted from some rows. Given values are once, few, many or a class for expanded clones.

>TRBD2|TRBJ2-1|TRBV5-1|-
CASSPYSGGVMHEQFF
TGCGCCAGCAGCCCCTATAGCGGGGGGGTAATGCATGAGCAGTTCTTC
>-|TRBJ1-1|TRBV6-5|-
CASSYVRGNTEAFF
TGTGCCAGCAGTTACGTACGGGGGAACACTGAAGCTTTCTTT
>TRBD1|TRBJ1-1|TRBV10-3|-
CAISEGTGEVEAFF
TGTGCCATCAGTGAGGGAACAGGGGAAGTTGAAGCTTTCTTT
>-|TRBJ2-3|TRBV18|-
CASSAREGDTQYF
TGTGCCAGCTCAGCCAGGGAAGGGGATACGCAGTATTTT
>-|TRBJ2-2|TRBV7-2|-
CAVRGSSGELFF
TGTGCCGTAAGGGGTTCGAGTGGGGAGCTGTTTTTT
>TRBD1|TRBJ2-2|TRBV12-3/TRBV12-4|-
CASTTGDTGELFF
TGTGCCAGCACCACAGGGGACACCGGGGAGCTGTTTTTT
>TRBD1|TRBJ2-7|TRBV7-8|-
CASSYYRGSAYEQYF
TGTGCCAGCAGCTACTACAGGGGGTCTGCCTACGAGCAGTACTTC
>-|TRBJ1-4|TRBV6-5|-
CASRYREDSEKLFF
TGTGCCAGCAGGTACAGGGAGGATAGCGAAAAACTGTTTTTT
>-|TRBJ2-2|TRBV6-6|-
CASSSGHGNTGELFF
TGTGCCAGCAGTTCTGGACACGGGAACACCGGGGAGCTGTTTTTT
>-|TRBJ1-1|TRBV19|-
CASSMVSGLNTEAFF
TGTGCCAGTAGTATGGTGTCGGGGTTAAACACTGAAGCTTTCTTT
>-|TRBJ1-1|TRBV2|-
CASSEQANTEAFF
TGTGCCAGCAGTGAACAGGCGAACACTGAAGCTTTCTTT
>TRBD1|TRBJ1-1|TRBV6-5|-
CASSSSRQGYTEAFF
TGTGCCAGCAGTTCCTCGCGACAGGGATACACTGAAGCTTTCTTT
>-|TRBJ2-1|TRBV6-5|-
CASSVRGEQFF
TGTGCCAGCAGCGTCCGCGGTGAGCAGTTCTTC
>-|TRBJ2-1|TRBV11-2|-
CASSLAGIAVAEQFF
TGTGCCAGCAGCTTAGCGGGTATAGCTGTCGCCGAGCAGTTCTTC
>-|TRBJ2-3|TRBV7-3|-
CASSQDTDTQYF
TGTGCCAGCAGCCAGGACACAGATACGCAGTATTTT
>TRBD1|TRBJ1-2|TRBV19|once
CASSMGTGGGYGYTF
TGTGCCAGTAGTATGGGGACAGGAGGCGGCTATGGCTACACCTTC